This T cell receptor beta chain stems from a study of T cell responses to AZD1222 COVID-19 vaccine. Findings of the study overall: Donors were mostly white British, more females; clonal diversity possibly underestimated. Across the whole spike, CD4 TCRs peaked at regions 160-218 and 743-854. Reports indicate that nearly half of spike-specific TCRs are directed at unmutated variant regions. Spike-specific TCR breadth rose after two AZD1222 doses, and depth rose as well.

In the case of this clone: Its antigen is not known.

Profiling relied on immunoSEQ multiplex PCR, and the TCRdb table lists in-frame clones only, not all of them. The data show around 150,000 clones, 92% seen once. CDR3 length equals 14 residues. Germline V gives CDR1 SNHLY, CDR2 FYNNEI. Trimming left V 1 base short and J 10 bases short, with 15 bases between. The sequence was obtained from an adult in good health. The source material was peripheral blood, sampled on day 0 of MenACWY control vaccination. The V gene is TRBV2, the J gene TRBJ2-3; D is undetermined. CDR3 loop: CASSEGLGPVAQYF. The CDR3 nucleotides are TGTGCCAGCAGTGAAGGGCTAGGCCCGGTTGCGCAGTATTTT.